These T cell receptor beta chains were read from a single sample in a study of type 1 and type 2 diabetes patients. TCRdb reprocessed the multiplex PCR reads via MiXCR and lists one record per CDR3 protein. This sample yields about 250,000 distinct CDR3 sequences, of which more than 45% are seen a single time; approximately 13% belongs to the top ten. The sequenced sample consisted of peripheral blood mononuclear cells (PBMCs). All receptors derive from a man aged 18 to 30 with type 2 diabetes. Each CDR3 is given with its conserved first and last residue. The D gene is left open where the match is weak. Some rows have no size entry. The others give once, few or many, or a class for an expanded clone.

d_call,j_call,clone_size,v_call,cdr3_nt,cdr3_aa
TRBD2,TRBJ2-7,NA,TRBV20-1,TGCAGTGCTAGCGGGAGGTTCTCCTACGAGCAGTACTTC,CSASGRFSYEQYF
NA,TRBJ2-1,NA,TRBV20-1,TGCAGTGCTAGAGATCCTGTCAGGGCTTTTGCCTCCTACAATGAGCAGTTCTTC,CSARDPVRAFASYNEQFF
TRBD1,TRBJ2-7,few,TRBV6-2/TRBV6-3,TGTGCCAGCAGTTACTTTGGGGACAGACTATCCTACGAGCAGTACTTC,CASSYFGDRLSYEQYF
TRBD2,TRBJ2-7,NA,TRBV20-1,TGCAGTGCTAGAGTGGGCGGGAGTCTCCCTCAGTACGAGCAGTACTTC,CSARVGGSLPQYEQYF
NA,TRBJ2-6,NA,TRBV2,TGTGCCAGCAGTAACCGCGCCTCTGGGGCCAACGTCCTGACTTTC,CASSNRASGANVLTF
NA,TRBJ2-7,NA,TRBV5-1,TGCGCCAGCAGCTTGGCCAGTGGGCCCGTGGCCTACGAGCAGTACTTC,CASSLASGPVAYEQYF
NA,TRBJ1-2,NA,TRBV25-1,TGTGCCAGCAGTGACTGGGGTAGGGGCTATGGCTACACCTTC,CASSDWGRGYGYTF
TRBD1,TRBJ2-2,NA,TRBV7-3,TGTGCCAGCAGCGTACAGGGGAAGAAGGCCGGGGAGCTGTTTTTT,CASSVQGKKAGELFF
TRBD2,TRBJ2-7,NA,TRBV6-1,TGTGCCAGCAGTGAACTAGCGGAATACGAGCAGTACTTC,CASSELAEYEQYF
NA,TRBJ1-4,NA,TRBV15,TGTGCCACCAGCAGGGGAACCGTCGGGAGTAATGAAAAACTGTTTTTT,CATSRGTVGSNEKLFF
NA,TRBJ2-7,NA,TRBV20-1,TGCAGTGCACCCGTCCCGGATCCGAACTACGAGCAGTACTTC,CSAPVPDPNYEQYF
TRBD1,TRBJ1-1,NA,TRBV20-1,TGCAGTGCTGGGAGGGCGGACAGGGGGAACACTGAAGCTTTCTTT,CSAGRADRGNTEAFF
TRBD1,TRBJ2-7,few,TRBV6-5,TGTGCCAGCAGTTTGGGGACAGCCTCCTACGAGCAGTACTTC,CASSLGTASYEQYF
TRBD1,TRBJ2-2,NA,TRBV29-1,TGCAGCGTTGTGGGACAGGGGAACACCGGGGAGCTGTTTTTT,CSVVGQGNTGELFF
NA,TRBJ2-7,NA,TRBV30,TGTGCCTGGAGAAGGGACTCTAACTACGAGCAGTACTTC,CAWRRDSNYEQYF
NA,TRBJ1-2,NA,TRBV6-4,TGTGCCAGCAGTTTAGGAGTTGGTGTCTATGGCTACACCTTC,CASSLGVGVYGYTF
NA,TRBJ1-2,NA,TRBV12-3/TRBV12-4,TGTGCCAGCAGGGCAGCCCGAAACTATGGCTACACCTTC,CASRAARNYGYTF
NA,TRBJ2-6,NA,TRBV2,TGTGCCAGCAGGAGGACTCCCGGGGCCAACGTCCTGACTTTC,CASRRTPGANVLTF
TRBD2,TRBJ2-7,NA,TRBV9,TGTGCCAGCAGCGTAGGGACTAGCGGGAGTTTCGACGAGCAGTACTTC,CASSVGTSGSFDEQYF
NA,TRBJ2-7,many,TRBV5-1,TGTGCCAGCAGCTTAGTGGGGGGATCCTACGAGCAGTACTTC,CASSLVGGSYEQYF
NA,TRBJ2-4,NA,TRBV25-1,TGTGCCAGCAGTGGGTGGACTGAGGCCAAAAACATTCAGTACTTC,CASSGWTEAKNIQYF
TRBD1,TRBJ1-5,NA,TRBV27,TGTGCCAGCAGTTCGCAACAGGGGGTGGCTCAGCATTTT,CASSSQQGVAQHF
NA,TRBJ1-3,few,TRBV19,TGTGCCAGTAGTGCAACAGGCTTCGGAAACACCATATATTTT,CASSATGFGNTIYF
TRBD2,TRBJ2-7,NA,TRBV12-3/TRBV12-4,TGTGCCAGCAGACCGACTAGCGGGCCCTACGAGCAGTACTTC,CASRPTSGPYEQYF
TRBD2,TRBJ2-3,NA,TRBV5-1,TGCGCCACCGCGGGGGGCACAGATACGCAGTATTTT,CATAGGTDTQYF
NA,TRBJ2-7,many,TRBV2,TGTGCCAGCAGTGAAGGGTGGACTGAGCAGTACTTC,CASSEGWTEQYF
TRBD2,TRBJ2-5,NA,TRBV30,TGTGCCTGGACGGGACTAGCGGGAGAGACCCAGTACTTC,CAWTGLAGETQYF
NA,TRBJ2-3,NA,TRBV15,TGTGCCACATCAGGGGCCCTCACAGATACGCAGTATTTT,CATSGALTDTQYF
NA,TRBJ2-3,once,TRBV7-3,TGTGCCAGCAGCCCCATAATGGCGGGCACAGATACGCAGTATTTT,CASSPIMAGTDTQYF
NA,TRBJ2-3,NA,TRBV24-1,TGTGCCACCAGTGATTACAGGGAGGGTACGCAGTATTTT,CATSDYREGTQYF
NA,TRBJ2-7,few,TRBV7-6,TGTGCCAGCAGCTTAGGTCTCGGGTCGGAGCAGTACTTC,CASSLGLGSEQYF
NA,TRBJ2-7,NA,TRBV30,TGTGCCTGGGCCAGCGGGCAGTCGAGCTCCTACGAGCAGTACTTC,CAWASGQSSSYEQYF
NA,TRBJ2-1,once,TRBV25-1,TGTGCCAGCAGCCCTGATGGGAGGCAATCCTACAATGAGCAGTTCTTC,CASSPDGRQSYNEQFF
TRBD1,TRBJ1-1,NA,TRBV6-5,TGTGCCAGCAGTGCCAGGGGGCGCGGGAACACTGAAGCTTTCTTT,CASSARGRGNTEAFF
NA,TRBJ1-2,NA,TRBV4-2,TGTGCCAGCAGCCAAGATGATATCTTTGACGAAGACTATGGCTACACCTTC,CASSQDDIFDEDYGYTF
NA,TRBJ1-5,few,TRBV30,TGTGCCTGGAGTTTTGCCAGTAGCAATCAGCCCCAGCATTTT,CAWSFASSNQPQHF
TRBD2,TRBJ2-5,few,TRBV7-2,TGTGCCAGCACCTCCGGGGGGGCCTGGGAGACCCAGTACTTC,CASTSGGAWETQYF
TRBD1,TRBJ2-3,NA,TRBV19,TGTGCCACTGGGACAGGGAAGACGCAGTATTTT,CATGTGKTQYF
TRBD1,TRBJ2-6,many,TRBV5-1,TGCGCCAGCAGCCTACAGGGGGCTGGGGCCAACGTCCTGACTTTC,CASSLQGAGANVLTF
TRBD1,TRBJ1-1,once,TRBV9,TGTGCCAGCAGCGCGCGCGGGACAGGGTCCATGAACACTGAAGCTTTCTTT,CASSARGTGSMNTEAFF
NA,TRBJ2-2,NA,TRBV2,TGTGCCAGCAGCGAAGGCAGGGAGTATACCGGGGAGCTGTTTTTT,CASSEGREYTGELFF
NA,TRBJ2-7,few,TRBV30,TGTGCCTGGAGTGTACCGCGGTACGAGCAGTACTTC,CAWSVPRYEQYF
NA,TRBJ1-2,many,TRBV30,TGTGCCTGGAGCATTGGTCACTATGGCTACACCTTC,CAWSIGHYGYTF
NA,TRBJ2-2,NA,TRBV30,TGTGCCTGGAGTGTACACGCCACCACCGGGGAGCTGTTTTTT,CAWSVHATTGELFF
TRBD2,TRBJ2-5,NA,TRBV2,TGTGCCAGCTATCTAGCGGGAGAGACCCAGTACTTC,CASYLAGETQYF
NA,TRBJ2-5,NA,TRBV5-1,TGCGCCAGCATGCGCCCCAACGAGGGAGAGACCCAGTACTTC,CASMRPNEGETQYF
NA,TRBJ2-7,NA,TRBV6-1,TGTGCCAGCAGCGGACAGGGAGGGGGCTACGAGCAGTACTTC,CASSGQGGGYEQYF
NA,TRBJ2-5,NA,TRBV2,TGTGCCAGCAGTGAGGTAGGGACACCCCAAGAGACCCAGTACTTC,CASSEVGTPQETQYF
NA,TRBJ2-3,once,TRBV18,TGTGCCAGCTCACCGACTATCTTTGAGGGGCTTGGGACAGATACGCAGTATTTT,CASSPTIFEGLGTDTQYF
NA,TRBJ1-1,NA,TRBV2,TGTGTCAGCAGAGCCTTTACAGAGAACACTGAAGCTTTCTTT,CVSRAFTENTEAFF
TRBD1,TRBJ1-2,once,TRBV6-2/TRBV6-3,TGTGCCAGCAGTCCCCCCGGGACAGGATATGGCTACACCTTC,CASSPPGTGYGYTF
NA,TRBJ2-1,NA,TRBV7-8,TGTGCCAGCAGCTTATTAGTACAGGGGCAGTTCTTC,CASSLLVQGQFF
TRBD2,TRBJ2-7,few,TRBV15,TGTGCCACCAGCAGAGATCGGGGGGGCTTCTACGAGCAGTACTTC,CATSRDRGGFYEQYF
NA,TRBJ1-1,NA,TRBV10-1,TGCGCCATCGGGGGCAGGGCTGAAGCTTTCTTT,CAIGGRAEAFF
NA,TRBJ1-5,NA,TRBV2,TGTGCCAGCAGTGAATATGCAGGGGCTAATCAGCCCCAGCATTTT,CASSEYAGANQPQHF